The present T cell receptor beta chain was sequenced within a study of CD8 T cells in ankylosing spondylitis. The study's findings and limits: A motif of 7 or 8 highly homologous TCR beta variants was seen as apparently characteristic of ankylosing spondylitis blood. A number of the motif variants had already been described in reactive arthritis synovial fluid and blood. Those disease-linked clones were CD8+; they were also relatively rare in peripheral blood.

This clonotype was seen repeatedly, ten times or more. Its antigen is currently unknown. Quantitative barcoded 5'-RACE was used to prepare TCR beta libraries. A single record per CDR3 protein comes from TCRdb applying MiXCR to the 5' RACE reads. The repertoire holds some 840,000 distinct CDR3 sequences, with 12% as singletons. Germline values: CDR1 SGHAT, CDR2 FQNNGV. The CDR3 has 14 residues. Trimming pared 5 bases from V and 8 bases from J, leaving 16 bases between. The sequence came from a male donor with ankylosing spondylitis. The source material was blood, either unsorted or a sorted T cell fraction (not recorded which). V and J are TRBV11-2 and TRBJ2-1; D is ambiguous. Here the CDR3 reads CASSIRDSWDEQFF. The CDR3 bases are TGTGCCAGCAGCATAAGGGATAGCTGGGATGAGCAGTTCTTC.